What follows are 2 T cell receptor beta chains derived from one specimen sequenced in a study of blood T cells in healthy people across ages. With a J-beta primer mix and a sample-barcoded 5' primer, a second PCR ran about 7 to 12 cycles. MiXCR was run by TCRdb on the 5' RACE reads, yielding one entry per CDR3 protein. The sample contains around 1,000,000 distinct CDR3 sequences, roughly a quarter of which appear only once. The data were also submitted as part of a second study, on T cells of mothers and their children.

Sequencing used blood. These receptor sequences come from a girl aged 2-10 years in good health.

The chain carries TRBV7-2 and TRBJ2-3, with D uncertain. Per the germline V gene, CDR1 is SGHTA and CDR2 is FQGNSA. There are 15 residues in the CDR3. V lost 1 base, J lost 4 bases, and 12 bases lay in between. The CDR3, as DNA: TGTGCCAGCAGCTTAGAGGGCCAACGGGCAGATACGCAGTATTTT. Translation gives CASSLEGQRADTQYF.

The chain is built from TRBV6-1 and TRBJ1-3, with TRBD1 identical over 9 bases. The DNA end is a closer match to TRBJ2-2, so the J assignment may be wrong. The CDR3 totals 18 residues. Germline CDR1 reads MNHNS; CDR2 reads SASEGT. This chain's CDR3 is CASSGPGTGKFNTGELFF. The CDR3 DNA follows: TGTGCCAGCAGTGGGCCCGGGACAGGGAAATTCAACACCGGGGAGCTGTTTTTT.